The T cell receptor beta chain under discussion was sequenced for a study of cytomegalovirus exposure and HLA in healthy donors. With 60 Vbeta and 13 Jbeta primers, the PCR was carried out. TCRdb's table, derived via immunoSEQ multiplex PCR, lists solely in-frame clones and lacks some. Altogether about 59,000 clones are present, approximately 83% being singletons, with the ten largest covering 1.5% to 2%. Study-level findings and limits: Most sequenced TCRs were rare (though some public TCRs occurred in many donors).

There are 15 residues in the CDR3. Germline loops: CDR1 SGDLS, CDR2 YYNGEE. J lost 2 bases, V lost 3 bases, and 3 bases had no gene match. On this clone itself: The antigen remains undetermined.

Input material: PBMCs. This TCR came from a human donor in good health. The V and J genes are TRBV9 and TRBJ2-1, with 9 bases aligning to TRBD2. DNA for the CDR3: TGTGCCAGCAGCGAGAGACTAGCGGCCTACAATGAGCAGTTCTTC. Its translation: CASSERLAAYNEQFF.